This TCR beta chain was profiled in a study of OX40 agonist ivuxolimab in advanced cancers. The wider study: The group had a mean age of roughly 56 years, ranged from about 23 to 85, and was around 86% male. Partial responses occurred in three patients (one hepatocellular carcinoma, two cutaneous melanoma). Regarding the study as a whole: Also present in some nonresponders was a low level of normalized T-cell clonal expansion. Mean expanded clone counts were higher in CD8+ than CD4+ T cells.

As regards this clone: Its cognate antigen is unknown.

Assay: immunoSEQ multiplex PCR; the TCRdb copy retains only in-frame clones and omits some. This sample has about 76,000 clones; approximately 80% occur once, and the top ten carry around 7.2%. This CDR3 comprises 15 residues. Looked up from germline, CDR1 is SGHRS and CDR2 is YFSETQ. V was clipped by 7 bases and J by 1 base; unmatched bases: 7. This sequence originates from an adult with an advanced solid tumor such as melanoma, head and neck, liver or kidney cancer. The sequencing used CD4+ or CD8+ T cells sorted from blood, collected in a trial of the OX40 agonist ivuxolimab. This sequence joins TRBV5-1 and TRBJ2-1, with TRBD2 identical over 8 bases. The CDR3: CASGASGHSYNEQFF. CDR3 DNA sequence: TGCGCCAGCGGAGCTAGCGGGCATTCCTACAATGAGCAGTTCTTC.